This passage covers 3 T cell receptor beta chains from one sample sequenced in a study of regulatory T cells in long-lasting Graves disease. iRepertoire HTBI primers and Arm-PCR of CDR3 regions built TCR beta libraries. TCRdb itself ran the multiplex PCR reads through MiXCR, one entry per CDR3 protein. This sample has over 300,000 distinct CDR3 sequences, with 15% found just once. The sample's time point: newly diagnosed GD, antithyroid drugs for less than 3 months. TCR sequences were obtained from RNA taken from PBMCs. The source material was peripheral blood mononuclear cells (PBMCs), sampled at new diagnosis, from a patient treated with antithyroid drugs. Receptors were obtained from a female donor with Graves disease.

A note on this clonotype: A junction end diverges from the germline sequence, so it may reflect a read error. This chain connects TRBV6-2 or TRBV6-3 to TRBJ2-2; the D gene could be TRBD1 or TRBD2 (5 bases each). Germline V gene lookup returns CDR1 MNHEY and CDR2 SVGEGT. The CDR3 is 16 amino acids. The CDR3 DNA is TGTGCCAGCAGCTACTTCCGGGACGGGTACACCGGGGAGCTGTTTTTT. Translated: CASSYFRDGYTGELFF.

The V and J genes are TRBV20-1 and TRBJ2-1, with D hard to call. The CDR3 is 13 residues long. CDR1 and CDR2 from the germline V gene are DFQATT and SNEGSKA (reference sequence). Between the trimmed V and J ends, which lost 6 bases and 5 bases, there was a span of 14 bases. DNA of the CDR3: TGCAGTGCACCCCTACCCCCTCACAATGAGCAGTTCTTC. Protein: CSAPLPPHNEQFF.

This clonotype was counted many times. The DNA for the CDR3 is TGCAGCGCCAACTCAGGACGGAGGCTGGGGGAGACCCAGTACTTC. Translation gives CSANSGRRLGETQYF. The J gene is TRBJ2-5, the V gene TRBV29-1; possibly TRBD2 for D (5 bases). V dropped 7 bases and J dropped 5 bases, with 23 bases sitting between them. Germline-derived CDR1 and CDR2 are SQVTM and ANQGSEA. The CDR3 loop spans 15 amino acids.